This T cell receptor (beta chain) was recovered during a study of OX40 agonist ivuxolimab in advanced cancers. Regarding the study in general: Ivuxolimab was a fully human IgG2 agonistic monoclonal antibody targeting the costimulatory receptor OX40 (CD134). Intravenous ivuxolimab was administered to patients every 2 weeks at six dose levels: 0.01, 0.1, 0.3, 1.5, 3 and 10 mg/kg. Of the approximately 54 dose-escalation patients, hepatocellular carcinoma was present in about 20, melanoma in about 15, renal cell carcinoma in 9 and head and neck cancer in 9. A male proportion of 70% to 90% and a mean age of 60 years, ranging from about 20 to 79, were recorded for the dose-escalation cohort. Prior anti-PD-1, anti-PD-L1 or anti-CTLA-4 therapy was permitted, and checkpoint inhibitors had been received by approximately 39% of dose-escalation patients. Three dose-escalation patients achieved partial responses, one with hepatocellular carcinoma and two with cutaneous melanoma. The point of sequencing TCRbeta in the periphery was to test whether ivuxolimab changed TCR sequence diversity and drove clonal T-cell expansion. The paper covers the monotherapy dose-escalation part of the phase I ivuxolimab trial, which included N = 52 patients.

With respect to this clone: The antigen this receptor binds is unknown. Per-base qualities were not stored, and no clone one base away is much larger.

Findings and caveats that apply to the study as a whole: On average, CD8+ T cells showed more expanded clones than CD4+ T cells after ivuxolimab. At doses from 0.1 to 3.0 mg/kg, clonal expansion was seen in both CD4+ and CD8+ blood T cells between baseline and week 6. Low levels of normalized T-cell clonal expansion were also seen in some patients who did not respond. In partial responders in the 0.1-3.0 mg/kg groups, normalized peripheral clonal expansion was found to be among the lowest, especially among CD8+ T cells. The antigen specificity of the clonally expanded peripheral T cells was not determined.

Patients with autoimmune disease history or receiving systemic immunosuppression were excluded from the trial. In every dose cohort, peripheral blood was drawn for TCR sequencing at baseline, cycle 4 day 1, and cycle 7 day 1. Samples were obtained from an open-label, multicenter, first-in-human phase I dose-escalation trial of ivuxolimab. The trial enrolled adults with locally advanced or metastatic head and neck squamous cell, hepatocellular, melanoma or renal cell carcinoma. Before TCR sequencing, CD4+ and CD8+ T cells were separately sorted from peripheral blood. Trimming at the junction amounts to 3 bases on V and 0 bases on J, and the germline ends lie 11 bases apart. The germline V gene specifies SGDLS as CDR1 and YYNGEE as CDR2. Its CDR3 holds 15 amino acids, cysteine through phenylalanine. Only the CDR3 portion is preserved as DNA: 45 bases, with reading frame beginning at the first base.

Genomic DNA was isolated from the sorted cells so that the TCRbeta CDR3 region could be sequenced. The immunoSEQ Assay was used to sequence the TCRbeta CDR3 regions. TCRdb limited this immuneACCESS table to in-frame rearrangements with V and J called. A share of clones is missing; checked studies link under half to unresolved V genes, and the rest is unexplained. The sample data list about 100,000 clones, and around 93% of these were observed just once. The top ten constitute 1% to 1.5% of the sample. This TCR was sampled from an adult with an advanced solid tumor such as melanoma, head and neck, liver or kidney cancer. The input for sequencing was CD4+ or CD8+ T cells sorted from blood, taken in a trial of the OX40 agonist ivuxolimab. The chain was built from TRBV9 and TRBJ2-3; too little of a D gene remains to name it. The nucleotide sequence reads TGTGCCAGCAGCGCTCTAGGTTTAAGCACAGATACGCAGTATTTT. This yields the protein CASSALGLSTDTQYF. The CDR3 plus the reference TRBV9 and TRBJ2-3 genes for the other parts give the full variable domain: DSGVTQTPKHLITATGQRVTLRCSPRSGDLSVYWYQQSLDQGLQFLIQYYNGEERAKGNILERFSAQQFPDLHSELNLSSLELGDSALYFCASSALGLSTDTQYFGPGTRLTVL.